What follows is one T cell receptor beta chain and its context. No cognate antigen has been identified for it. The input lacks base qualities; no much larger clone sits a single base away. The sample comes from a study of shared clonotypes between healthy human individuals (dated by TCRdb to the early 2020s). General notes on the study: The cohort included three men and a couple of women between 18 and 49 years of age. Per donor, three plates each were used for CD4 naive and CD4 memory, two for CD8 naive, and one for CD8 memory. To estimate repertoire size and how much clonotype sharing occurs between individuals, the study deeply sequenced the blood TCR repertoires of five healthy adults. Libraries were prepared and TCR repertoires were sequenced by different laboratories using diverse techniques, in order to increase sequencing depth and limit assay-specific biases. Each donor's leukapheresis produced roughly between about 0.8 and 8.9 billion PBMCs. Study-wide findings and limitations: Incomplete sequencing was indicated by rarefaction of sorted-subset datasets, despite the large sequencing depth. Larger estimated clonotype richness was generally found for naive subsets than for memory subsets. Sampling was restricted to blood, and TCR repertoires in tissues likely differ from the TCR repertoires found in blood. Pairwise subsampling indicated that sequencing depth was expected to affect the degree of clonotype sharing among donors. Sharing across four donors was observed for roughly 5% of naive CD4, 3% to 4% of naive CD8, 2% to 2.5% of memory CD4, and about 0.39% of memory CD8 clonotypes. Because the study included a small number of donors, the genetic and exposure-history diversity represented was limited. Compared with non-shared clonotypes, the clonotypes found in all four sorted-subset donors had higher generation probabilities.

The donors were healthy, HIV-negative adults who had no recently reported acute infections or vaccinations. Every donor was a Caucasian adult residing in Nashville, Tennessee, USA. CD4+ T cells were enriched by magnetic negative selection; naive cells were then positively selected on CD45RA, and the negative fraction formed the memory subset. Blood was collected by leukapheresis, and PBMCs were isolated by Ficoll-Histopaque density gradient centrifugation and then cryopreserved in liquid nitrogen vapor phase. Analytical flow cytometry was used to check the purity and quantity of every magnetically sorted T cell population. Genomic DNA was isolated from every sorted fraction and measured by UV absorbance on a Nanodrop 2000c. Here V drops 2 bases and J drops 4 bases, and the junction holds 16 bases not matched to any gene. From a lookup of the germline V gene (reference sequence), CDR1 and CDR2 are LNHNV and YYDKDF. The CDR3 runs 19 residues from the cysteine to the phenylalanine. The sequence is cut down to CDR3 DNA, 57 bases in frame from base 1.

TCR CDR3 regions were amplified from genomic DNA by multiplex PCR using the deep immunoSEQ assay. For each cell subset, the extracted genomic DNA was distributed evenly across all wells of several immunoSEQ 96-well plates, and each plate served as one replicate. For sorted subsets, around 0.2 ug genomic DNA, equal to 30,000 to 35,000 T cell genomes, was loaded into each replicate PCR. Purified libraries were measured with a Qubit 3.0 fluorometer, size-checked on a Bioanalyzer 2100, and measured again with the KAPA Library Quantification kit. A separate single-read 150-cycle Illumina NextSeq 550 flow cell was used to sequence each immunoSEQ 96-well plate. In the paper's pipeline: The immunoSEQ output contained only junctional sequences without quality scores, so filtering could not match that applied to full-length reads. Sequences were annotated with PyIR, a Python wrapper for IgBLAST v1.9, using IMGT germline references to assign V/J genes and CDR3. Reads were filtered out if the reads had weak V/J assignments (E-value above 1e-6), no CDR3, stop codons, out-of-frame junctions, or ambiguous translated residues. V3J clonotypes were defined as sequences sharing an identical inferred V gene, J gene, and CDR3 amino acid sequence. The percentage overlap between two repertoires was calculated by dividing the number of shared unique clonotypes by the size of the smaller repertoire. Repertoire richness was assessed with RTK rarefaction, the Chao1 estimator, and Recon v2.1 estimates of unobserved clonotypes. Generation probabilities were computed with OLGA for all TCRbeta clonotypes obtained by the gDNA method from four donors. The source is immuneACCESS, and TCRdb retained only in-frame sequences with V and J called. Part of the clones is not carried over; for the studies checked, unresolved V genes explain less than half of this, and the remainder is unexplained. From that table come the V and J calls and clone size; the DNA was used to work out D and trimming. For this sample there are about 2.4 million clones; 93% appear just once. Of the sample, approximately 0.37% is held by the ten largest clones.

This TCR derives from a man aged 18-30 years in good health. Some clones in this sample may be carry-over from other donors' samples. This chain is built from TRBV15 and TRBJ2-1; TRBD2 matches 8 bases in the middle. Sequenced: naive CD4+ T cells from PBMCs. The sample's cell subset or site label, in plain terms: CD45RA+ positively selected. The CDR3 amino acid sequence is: CATSRSVTSGGGYYNEQFF. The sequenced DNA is TGTGCCACCAGCAGATCTGTTACGAGCGGGGGAGGCTATTACAATGAGCAGTTCTTC.